The sequence of this T cell receptor beta chain was determined in a study of T cells in Graves' hyperthyroidism and ophthalmopathy. This clonotype was seen many times. From germline, CDR1 is MNHEY and CDR2 SVGAGI. The ends were cut back, 5 bases at V and 10 bases at J, with 11 bases in the middle. The length of the CDR3 is 11 residues. Amplification of TCR beta CDR3 regions was performed using RNA transcripts as template. RT-PCR in the first round (using the HTBI primer set) targeted the TCR CDR3. TCRdb called the multiplex PCR reads again in MiXCR, with one record for every CDR3 protein. The sample records roughly 510,000 distinct CDR3 sequences, less than 25% being singletons.

The source is a man younger than 35 with Graves' hyperthyroidism. The sample taken for sequencing was blood. The chain combines TRBV6-5 with TRBJ1-1, with D hard to call. CDR3 nucleotides: TGTGCCAGCAGTAACCGGATAGGAGCTTTCTTT. It translates to CASSNRIGAFF.